Below, one T cell receptor (beta chain) is given with its context. Its antigen is still unknown. This record belongs to a study of OX40 agonist ivuxolimab in advanced cancers. Sequencing used immunoSEQ multiplex PCR; TCRdb keeps in-frame clones, though not all of them. Here the sample spans around 39,000 clones, approximately 81% being singletons. Whole-study findings and limits: Dosing at 0.1 to 3.0 mg/kg was accompanied by clonal expansion of CD4+ and CD8+ blood T cells by week 6.

CDR3 length: 15 residues. Germline V gene data show CDR1 as MNHNY and CDR2 as SVGAGI (reference sequence). The V gene end was trimmed by 5 bases and the J gene end by 10 bases; junction bases not matched to a gene: 9. This clonotype originated in an adult with an advanced solid tumor such as melanoma, head and neck, liver or kidney cancer. Source: CD4+ or CD8+ T cells sorted from blood, taken in a trial of the OX40 agonist ivuxolimab. The genes are TRBV6-6 and TRBJ1-6; 9 bases are a match to TRBD1. DNA of the CDR3: TGTGCCAGCAGTGACCGGGACAGGGTGGTGTCACCCCTCCACTTT. Residues: CASSDRDRVVSPLHF.